This T cell receptor (beta chain) was sequenced in a study of blood T cell repertoires in COVID-19. Whole-study context: Sites across the United States, Italy and Spain contributed samples from acute and convalescent COVID-19. T cells, B-cell-depleted T cells, or PBMCs supplied cDNA or gDNA.

Patients of the Seattle cohort, enrolled during active infection, were followed longitudinally. CDR3 length: 15 amino acids. V was clipped by 8 bases and J by 6 bases; unmatched bases: 10. Germline CDR1 LNHDA, CDR2 SQIVND (reference sequence). Original analysis: Amplification of reference gene primers provided the estimated nucleated cell counts. TCRdb's table, derived via immunoSEQ multiplex PCR, lists solely in-frame clones and lacks some. The V and J calls and clone size come from that table; D and trimming were worked out from the DNA. The sample shows roughly 290,000 clones, about four fifths of them seen only once.

This receptor was identified in a person aged 65-85 years with COVID-19, enrolled during active disease. This sequence joins TRBV19 and TRBJ2-2, with 9 bases matching TRBD2. Sample: peripheral blood. CDR3 region: CASRRVAGESGELFF. DNA of the CDR3: TGTGCCAGTCGGAGGGTAGCGGGAGAATCCGGGGAGCTGTTTTTT.